This T cell receptor beta chain was observed in a study of cytomegalovirus exposure and HLA in healthy donors. Broader study findings: In a later analysis, parvovirus B19, influenza, CMV and Epstein-Barr virus appeared linked to several top co-occurrence clusters. TRBV6-2, TRBV6-3 and some other V segments were excluded as indistinguishable. On later analysis, the bulk of CMV-associated TCR beta chains appeared to be HLA-restricted. Across donors, presence/absence analyses took sequencing depth to be roughly uniform.

This CDR3 is built from 16 residues. V was pared by 5 bases and J by 6 bases, with 7 bases of the junction left unmatched. Per germline, CDR1 MNHEY and CDR2 SMNVEV (reference sequence). A remark on this clone: What it binds is not known.

Vbeta (60) and Jbeta (13) primers were used in the PCR. TCRdb's copy holds only in-frame clones and misses some; the assay was immunoSEQ multiplex PCR. Recorded for this sample: 100,000 to 150,000 clones. V usage is TRBV27 and J usage is TRBJ2-1; 13 bases line up with TRBD2. The sequenced sample consisted of PBMCs. The sequence came from a middle-aged woman in good health and CMV-seronegative. The CDR3 DNA is TGTGCCAGCAGTCGTAGGACTAGCGGGGGTTTCAATGAGCAGTTCTTC. It encodes CASSRRTSGGFNEQFF.